The 23 T cell receptor beta chains below were found in one sample sequenced in a study of blood T cell repertoires in COVID-19. Clones were sequenced by immunoSEQ multiplex PCR, and TCRdb holds only the in-frame ones, with some missing. The sample lists some 190,000 clones; 75% to 90% were seen once. Sequenced material: peripheral blood. The receptor source for this set is a man in his fifties or sixties with acute or convalescent COVID-19.

The V call is TRBV2, the J call TRBJ2-7; TRBD1 might be the D (6 bases). The CDR3 consists of 14 residues. Germline V gives CDR1 SNHLY, CDR2 FYNNEI. V lost 6 bases and J 3 bases, leaving 15 bases between the germline ends. The CDR3 DNA reads as TGTGCCAGCAGGCTGACAGGTCTCTTCTACGAGCAGTACTTC. It is translated as CASRLTGLFYEQYF.

This clone was seen once. The chain has TRBV18 and TRBJ2-5, with 8 nucleotides matching TRBD1. The CDR3 has 15 residues. The germline V gene encodes CDR1 KGHSH and CDR2 LQKENI. With 1 base clipped from V and 2 bases from J, the junction kept 3 bases outside the gene matches. DNA for the CDR3: TGTGCCAGCTCACCACTACGACAGGGGCAAGAGACCCAGTACTTC. Protein product: CASSPLRQGQETQYF.

This sequence joins TRBV30 and TRBJ2-3, with D unclear. V lost 8 bases and J 0 bases, leaving 12 bases between the germline ends. Germline V CDR1 and CDR2: GTSNPN, SVGIG (reference sequence). This CDR3 contains 13 residues. CDR3: CAAWQSSTDTQYF. Written as DNA, the CDR3 is TGTGCCGCCTGGCAGTCTAGCACAGATACGCAGTATTTT. The full variable domain, in which reference TRBV30 and TRBJ2-3 provide the parts outside the CDR3, is SQTIHQWPATLVQPVGSPLSLECTVEGTSNPNLYWYRQAAGRGLQLLFYSVGIGQISSEVPQNLSASRPQDRQFILSSKKLLLSDSGFYLCAAWQSSTDTQYFGPGTRLTVL.

The chain has TRBV29-1 and TRBJ1-2; 7 bases align to TRBD1. CDR3 length: 13 residues. Trimming cost V 7 bases and J 2 bases; bases outside gene matches: 7. The germline V gene encodes CDR1 SQVTM and CDR2 ANQGSEA. CDR3 residues: CSDNSGGNYGYTF. The CDR3 DNA sequence: TGCAGCGACAACTCAGGGGGGAACTATGGCTACACCTTC.

The chain employs TRBV3-1 (or the pseudogene TRBV3-2) and TRBJ2-7; possible D gene TRBD2, 6 bases. The CDR3 extends over 12 amino acids. The germline CDR1 and CDR2 sequences are LGHDT and YNNKEL (reference sequence). The V end was cut by 2 bases, the J end by 7 bases, with 9 bases between. The CDR3, as DNA: TGTGCCAGCAGCCAAATAGGAGGGGAGCAGTACTTC. Its translation: CASSQIGGEQYF.

The chain is built from TRBV28 and TRBJ2-7, with D tentatively TRBD2 (6 bases). Looked up from germline, CDR1 is MDHEN and CDR2 is SYDVKM. The CDR3 sequence is 14 residues long. Trimming removed 2 bases from V and 3 bases from J, with 11 bases in between. The CDR3 protein is CASSLAGLFYEQYF. CDR3 sequence (DNA): TGTGCCAGCAGTTTAGCGGGACTTTTCTACGAGCAGTACTTC.

This sequence joins TRBV6-5 and TRBJ2-7, with D possibly being TRBD1 (6 bases). Germline-derived CDR1 and CDR2 are MNHEY and SVGAGI. The ends were cut back, 1 base at V and 5 bases at J, with 18 bases in the middle. The CDR3 length is 16 residues. Written as DNA, the CDR3 is TGTGCCAGCAGTTACTTGGCAGGGGCTGACCTAGACGAGCAGTACTTC. Its translation is CASSYLAGADLDEQYF.

The genes are TRBV24-1 and TRBJ2-1, with D maybe TRBD1 (6 bases). V was trimmed by 3 bases and J by 2 bases, leaving 16 bases between them. CDR3 length: 17 amino acids. Germline-derived CDR1 and CDR2 are KGHDR and SFDVKD. The CDR3 DNA follows: TGTGCCACCAGTGATCCAAGCGCCACAGGGCCCTACAATGAGCAGTTCTTC. It encodes CATSDPSATGPYNEQFF.

The CDR3 is CASSQLGTDEQYF. The DNA of the CDR3 is TGTGCCAGCAGCCAACTTGGGACAGACGAGCAGTACTTC. V is TRBV4-2 and J is TRBJ2-7; 7 bases align to TRBD1. Per germline, CDR1 LGHNA and CDR2 YNFKEQ. CDR3 length equals 13 residues. With 2 bases clipped from V and 5 bases from J, the junction kept 3 bases outside the gene matches.

V usage is TRBV24-1 and J usage is TRBJ2-1, with D hard to call. Germline V lookup: CDR1 KGHDR, CDR2 SFDVKD. Between the trimmed V and J ends, which lost 7 bases and 6 bases, there was a span of 12 bases. The CDR3 is made up of 13 amino acids. The CDR3 region is CATSSGRSNEQFF. DNA of the CDR3: TGTGCCACCAGCTCCGGCCGGAGCAATGAGCAGTTCTTC.

The chain links TRBV28 to TRBJ1-1; no firm D call. V was clipped by 6 bases and J by 3 bases, with 5 bases between them. The CDR3 runs 11 residues. Germline V gene sequence: CDR1 MDHEN, CDR2 SYDVKM. CDR3 sequence (DNA): TGTGCCAGCAGCGTGTACACTGAAGCTTTCTTT. Protein: CASSVYTEAFF.

This clone was picked up one time. The chain carries TRBV20-1 and TRBJ1-1; D is perhaps TRBD1 (5 bases). The CDR3 sequence is 11 residues long. V was pared by 3 bases and J by 7 bases, with 9 bases between. Germline V gives CDR1 DFQATT, CDR2 SNEGSKA (reference sequence). The CDR3 is CSASLTVEAFF. In DNA form, the CDR3 reads TGCAGTGCTAGTTTGACAGTTGAAGCTTTCTTT.

The genes are TRBV9 and TRBJ2-2, with 7 bases matching TRBD1. The germline V gene encodes CDR1 SGDLS and CDR2 YYNGEE. The CDR3 runs to 16 residues. With 4 bases clipped from V and 0 bases from J, the junction kept 6 bases outside the gene matches. CDR3 sequence reads: CASSLKTGSNTGELFF. In nucleotides, the CDR3 is TGTGCCAGCAGCCTCAAGACAGGGTCGAACACCGGGGAGCTGTTTTTT.

The chain combines TRBV20-1 with TRBJ2-3, with a possible D match to TRBD1 (5 bases). Deletions cut 5 bases from V and 9 bases from J, with 9 bases between. Germline assignment: CDR1 DFQATT and CDR2 SNEGSKA (reference sequence). CDR3 size: 10 residues. CDR3 in DNA: TGCAGTGCTTCCAGGGCAACGCAGTATTTT. Translation gives CSASRATQYF.

V is TRBV3-1 (or the pseudogene TRBV3-2) and J is TRBJ2-2; D ambiguous. V shed 4 bases and J shed 6 bases, with 12 bases lying between them. This CDR3 contains 14 residues. CDR1 LGHDT and CDR2 YNNKEL come from the germline V gene (reference sequence). The CDR3 nucleotides read TGTGCCAGCAGCCTGGGCCCGAGACCCGGGGAGCTGTTTTTT. Protein product: CASSLGPRPGELFF.

The chain has TRBV28 and TRBJ1-2; no clear D. CDR3 size: 13 residues. The V end was cut by 3 bases, the J end by 6 bases, with 11 bases between. Germline V gene data show CDR1 as MDHEN and CDR2 as SYDVKM. DNA of the CDR3: TGTGCCAGCAGTTTCTGGACTGCAGATGGCTACACCTTC. Translation: CASSFWTADGYTF.

The chain recombines TRBV28 with TRBJ2-1, with D unclear. Trimming stripped 1 base from V and 1 base from J, with 11 bases between. The CDR3 totals 16 residues. Germline V lookup: CDR1 MDHEN, CDR2 SYDVKM. In DNA form, the CDR3 reads TGTGCCAGCAGTTTATCACAAGAAACGTCCTACAATGAGCAGTTCTTC. As protein: CASSLSQETSYNEQFF. The full variable domain, completed using reference TRBV28 and TRBJ2-1, is DVKVTQSSRYLVKRTGEKVFLECVQDMDHENMFWYRQDPGLGLRLIYFSYDVKMKEKGDIPEGYSVSREKKERFSLILESASTNQTSMYLCASSLSQETSYNEQFFGPGTRLTVL.

This chain joins TRBV2 and TRBJ2-3; D might be TRBD2 (6 bases). The CDR3 spans 14 residues. V was shortened by 3 bases and J by 5 bases, with 12 bases between the two germline ends. Germline CDR1 is SNHLY and CDR2 is FYNNEI. The CDR3 is CASSDQAGGDTQYF. The CDR3 nucleotides read TGTGCCAGCAGTGATCAGGCCGGGGGAGATACGCAGTATTTT. The entire variable domain, with the rest obtained from reference TRBV2 and TRBJ2-3, is as follows: EPEVTQTPSHQVTQMGQEVILRCVPISNHLYFYWYRQILGQKVEFLVSFYNNEISEKSEIFDDQFSVERPDGSNFTLKIRSTKLEDSAMYFCASSDQAGGDTQYFGPGTRLTVL.

The chain has TRBV12-3 or TRBV12-4 and TRBJ2-5, with D possibly TRBD1 on 6 matching bases. This CDR3 contains 13 residues. V lost 1 base to trimming and J lost 5 bases, with 8 bases between them. The DNA for the CDR3 is TGTGCCAGCAGTTTAGACAGGGTCGAGACCCAGTACTTC. This sequence encodes CASSLDRVETQYF.

V and J are TRBV19 and TRBJ1-5, with TRBD1 identical over 9 bases. The V and J ends lost 0 bases and 5 bases, in that order; junction bases with no gene match: 5. CDR3 size: 16 residues. Germline V gives CDR1 LNHDA, CDR2 SQIVND (reference sequence). The CDR3 spells CASSIEGQGGYQPQHF. CDR3 nucleotide sequence: TGTGCCAGTAGTATAGAGGGACAGGGAGGTTATCAGCCCCAGCATTTT.

This clone was seen only a few times. This chain uses TRBV3-1 (or the pseudogene TRBV3-2) with TRBJ2-7; D possibly corresponds to TRBD2 (6 bases). The CDR3 is made up of 15 amino acids. The V end was cut by 1 base, the J end by 3 bases, with 13 bases between. The V gene's germline CDR1 is LGHDT and CDR2 YNNKEL (reference sequence). The CDR3, as DNA: TGTGCCAGCAGCCAAGGGTCTGGGGGGTTCTACGAGCAGTACTTC. Its translation: CASSQGSGGFYEQYF.

The chain is built from TRBV5-1 and TRBJ1-4, with 8 bases identical to TRBD1. Trimming cost V 6 bases and J 4 bases; bases outside gene matches: 14. The CDR3 has 17 residues. CDR1 and CDR2 from the germline V gene are SGHRS and YFSETQ. The CDR3: CASTLSLDRGYNEKLFF. As DNA, the CDR3 is TGCGCCAGCACTTTATCCCTCGACAGGGGCTATAATGAAAAACTGTTTTTT.

The chain combines TRBV7-3 with TRBJ2-1; 11 nucleotides agree with TRBD2. The germline V gene has CDR1 SGHTA and CDR2 FQGTGA. The CDR3 has 17 amino acids. J was trimmed by 6 bases and V by 0 bases; bases with no gene match: 7. This CDR3 is CASSLTSTSGSFNEQFF. CDR3 DNA: TGTGCCAGCAGCTTAACCTCCACTAGCGGGAGTTTCAATGAGCAGTTCTTC.